These T cell receptor beta chains were read from a single sample in a study of T-cell reconstitution after alpha-beta-depleted transplantation in children. From the PCR reads, TCRdb called clonotypes with MiXCR, one entry per CDR3 protein. The repertoire holds around 380,000 distinct CDR3 sequences, with about 11% as singletons. The material was PBMCs from the stem cell graft donor, obtained from the stem cell graft. The source of these receptors is a human donor who donated a stem cell graft to a child with acute myeloid leukemia. Each CDR3 is given with its conserved first and last residue. The D gene is left open where the match is weak. Not all rows give a size; the values are once, few, many and, for expanded clones, a class.

>.|TRBJ2-2|14|.|TRBV5-1
TGCGCCAGCACCAAGACAGCAAACACCGGGGAGCTGTTTTTT
CASTKTANTGELFF
>TRBD2|TRBJ2-3|18|.|TRBV11-2
TGTGCCAGCAGCTTTTGGACTAGCGCGGTGGGGGCCACAGATACGCAGTATTTT
CASSFWTSAVGATDTQYF
>TRBD1|TRBJ2-1|13|many|TRBV7-2
TGTGCCAGCAGCCGGACAGGGGGCGATGAGCAGTTCTTC
CASSRTGGDEQFF
>TRBD1|TRBJ2-3|13|few|TRBV29-1
TGCAGCGTTGAGGGGACAGGCACAGATACGCAGTATTTT
CSVEGTGTDTQYF
>TRBD1|TRBJ2-7|14|.|TRBV12-3/TRBV12-4
TGTGCCAGCAGTTTGACAGGGGGCCGGTACGAGCAGTACTTC
CASSLTGGRYEQYF
>.|TRBJ1-2|13|many|TRBV29-1
TGCAGCGTTGTGGCGGTCGGCAACTATGGCTACACCTTC
CSVVAVGNYGYTF
>TRBD1|TRBJ2-1|16|few|TRBV10-3
TGTGCCATCTTAAACATTCCGGGACAGGGAGGGAATGAGCAGTTCTTC
CAILNIPGQGGNEQFF
>.|TRBJ2-2|14|once|TRBV30
TGTGCCTGGAGTGTTGGGGCCTTCCCCGGGGAGCTGTTTTTT
CAWSVGAFPGELFF
>.|TRBJ2-5|13|few|TRBV20-1
TGCAGTGCTAGAGATCTGGGTGGGGAGACCCAGTACTTC
CSARDLGGETQYF
>TRBD2|TRBJ2-1|17|few|TRBV10-1
TGCGCCAGCAGTCCGCTACTAGCGGGGGGTTCCGACAATGAGCAGTTCTTC
CASSPLLAGGSDNEQFF
>.|TRBJ2-3|13|.|TRBV2
TGTGCCAGCAGGGGACGGACAGCAGATACGCAGTATTTT
CASRGRTADTQYF
>TRBD2|TRBJ2-3|16|.|TRBV5-1
TGCGCCAGCAGCAGAAGAGCGGGGGGACCAACAGATACGCAGTATTTT
CASSRRAGGPTDTQYF
>.|TRBJ2-5|15|once|TRBV4-2
TGTGCCAGCAGCCAAGATCAGGGGTCTAGCGAGACCCAGTACTTC
CASSQDQGSSETQYF
>TRBD2|TRBJ2-3|13|few|TRBV4-1
TGCGCCAGCAGCCTCCCCGACGGGGGGACGCAGTATTTT
CASSLPDGGTQYF
>.|TRBJ2-1|15|few|TRBV7-9
TGTGCCAGCAGCTCATCGTTACTAGGCAGGGTTGAGCAGTTCTTC
CASSSSLLGRVEQFF
>TRBD1|TRBJ2-3|11|few|TRBV27
TGTGCCAGCACCAGGGGGGATACGCAGTATTTT
CASTRGDTQYF
>TRBD2|TRBJ2-1|15|many|TRBV10-3
TGTGCCATCAGTGATTCGACTAGCGGGGGTAATGAGCAGTTCTTC
CAISDSTSGGNEQFF
>.|TRBJ2-1|16|.|TRBV5-5
TGTGCCAGCAGCCCGCCCGGGACTCGCTCCTACAATGAGCAGTTCTTC
CASSPPGTRSYNEQFF
>.|TRBJ2-2|18|few|TRBV7-6
TGTGCCAGCAGCTTAGCGCTCCATACCTACCGGGACACCGGGGAGCTGTTTTTT
CASSLALHTYRDTGELFF
>.|TRBJ1-1|13|few|TRBV29-1
TGCAGCGCCCTGGGACCATCGAACACTGAAGCTTTCTTT
CSALGPSNTEAFF
>.|TRBJ2-2|14|many|TRBV7-9
TGTGCCAGCAGCCCCCGACAGAACACCGGGGAGCTGTTTTTT
CASSPRQNTGELFF
>TRBD2|TRBJ2-3|18|few|TRBV4-3
TGCGCCAGCAGCCAGACTAGCGGGAGTGTAAGCCCCCAGGATACGCAGTATTTT
CASSQTSGSVSPQDTQYF
>.|TRBJ2-5|14|.|TRBV7-2
TGTGCCAGCAGCTTGGTTGAGAGTGCGGAGACCCAGTACTTC
CASSLVESAETQYF
>TRBD2|TRBJ2-1|17|few|TRBV7-8
TGTGCCAGCAGCCCGCTCCAGCGGGAGTGGGAGGGGAATGAGCAGTTCTTC
CASSPLQREWEGNEQFF
>TRBD1|TRBJ2-3|15|.|TRBV7-8
TGTGCCAGCAGCCAGCAGGGGGTTCGGGGAGCTACGCAGTATTTT
CASSQQGVRGATQYF
>.|TRBJ2-3|16|few|TRBV21-1
TGTGCCAGCAGCAAAGAGGCCACCGACTCCACAGATACGCAGTATTTT
CASSKEATDSTDTQYF
>.|TRBJ2-4|16|few|TRBV12-3/TRBV12-4
TGTGCCAGCAGCCCCGGGACCCAGGGCTTGAGAAACATTCAGTACTTC
CASSPGTQGLRNIQYF
>TRBD2|TRBJ2-7|15|few|TRBV25-1
TGTGCCAGCAGCCCGAGCGGGGGCAAGGGGTACGAGCAGTACTTC
CASSPSGGKGYEQYF
>.|TRBJ1-2|13|many|TRBV29-1
TGCAGCGTGCACGCCAGGGAGGACTATGGCTACACCTTC
CSVHAREDYGYTF
>TRBD2|TRBJ2-3|16|many|TRBV20-1
TGCAGTGCTAGGACACTAGCGGTGTCTAGCACAGATACGCAGTATTTT
CSARTLAVSSTDTQYF
>.|TRBJ1-2|13|few|TRBV20-1
TGCAGTGCTAGCGATGCAGGGGACTATGGCTACACCTTC
CSASDAGDYGYTF
>TRBD1|TRBJ2-7|15|.|TRBV19
TGTGCCAGTAGTTTTTCCGGGACAGGGGCGGACGAGCAGTACTTC
CASSFSGTGADEQYF
>.|TRBJ2-2|12|many|TRBV29-1
TGCAGCGTTGTACGGGGCACCGGGGAGCTGTTTTTT
CSVVRGTGELFF
>TRBD2|TRBJ2-5|14|many|TRBV7-2
TGTGCCAGCAGCTTAGGGGGGGGGTTAGAGACCCAGTACTTC
CASSLGGGLETQYF
>TRBD2|TRBJ2-1|15|few|TRBV19
TGTGCCAGTAGTACCCCTGCGGGAGCTCTTGGTGAGCAGTTCTTC
CASSTPAGALGEQFF
>.|TRBJ2-7|13|few|TRBV7-8
TGTGCCAGCAGCTTAGTGTCAGGCTCGGCGCAGTACTTC
CASSLVSGSAQYF
>.|TRBJ1-1|13|few|TRBV7-2
TGTGCCAGCAGCTTAATTTGGTTCACTGAAGCTTTCTTT
CASSLIWFTEAFF
>TRBD2|TRBJ2-5|15|.|TRBV5-1
TGCGCCAGCAGGTGGACTAGCGGGAGTCAAGAGACCCAGTACTTC
CASRWTSGSQETQYF
>.|TRBJ1-1|15|few|TRBV4-1
TGCGCCAGCAGCCAGCCTACTCGGGCGGCCACTGAAGCTTTCTTT
CASSQPTRAATEAFF
>TRBD2|TRBJ2-5|16|few|TRBV6-2/TRBV6-3
TGTGCCAGCAGTCAACCGGGACTAGCGGGGACAGAGACCCAGTACTTC
CASSQPGLAGTETQYF
>.|TRBJ2-7|14|few|TRBV25-1
TGTGCCAGCAGTGCGTTACACTCCTCCTACGAGCAGTACTTC
CASSALHSSYEQYF
>.|TRBJ2-1|13|.|TRBV5-1
TGCGCCAGCAGCTTGGACAAACGCAATGAGCAGTTCTTC
CASSLDKRNEQFF
>TRBD2|TRBJ2-5|14|.|TRBV5-5
TGTGCCAGCAGCTCGAACTGGGGAGGGGAGACCCAGTACTTC
CASSSNWGGETQYF
>.|TRBJ1-2|14|.|TRBV20-1
TGCAGTGCTAGAGATGATGGGCAGAACTATGGCTACACCTTC
CSARDDGQNYGYTF
>.|TRBJ2-7|15|few|TRBV27
TGTGCCAGCAGTTTTAAGTCGAGCGGAAACTACGAGCAGTACTTC
CASSFKSSGNYEQYF
>.|TRBJ1-1|14|.|TRBV7-2
TGTGCCAGCAGCTTAATGTCGGAGAACACTGAAGCTTTCTTT
CASSLMSENTEAFF
>.|TRBJ2-6|18|once|TRBV11-2
TGTGCCAGCAGCCCCAAAGGGGGGGCCCCCTCTGGGGCCAACGTCCTGACTTTC
CASSPKGGAPSGANVLTF
>.|TRBJ2-7|13|many|TRBV18
TGTGCCAGCTCCCCAGCGGCGGCCTACGAGCAGTACTTC
CASSPAAAYEQYF
>.|TRBJ2-5|16|few|TRBV6-5
TGTGCCAGCAGTTACTCCCGCGCGGGGAAGGGAGAGACCCAGTACTTC
CASSYSRAGKGETQYF
>TRBD2|TRBJ2-5|15|few|TRBV11-2
TGTGCCAGCAGCTTAGATCAAAAGCGGGGTGAGACCCAGTACTTC
CASSLDQKRGETQYF